Sequencing of this T cell receptor beta chain was carried out in a study of response to subunit inactivated influenza vaccine. Study results and limitations: Authors suggested that a seasonal influenza vaccination recruits few new T cells each time.

One entry per CDR3 protein results from TCRdb running MiXCR on the RT-PCR reads. The data show about 180,000 distinct CDR3 sequences, around a tenth seen once. Of note for this clonotype: As yet, its antigen is unknown. A read error is possible here, since a much larger clone lies one base away.

CDR1 and CDR2 from the germline V gene are MNHEY and SVGEGT. The length of the CDR3 is 14 residues. V shed 7 bases and J shed 2 bases, with 15 bases lying between them. This TCR came from a man aged 45-65 years who received an inactivated influenza vaccine. This chain joins TRBV6-2 or TRBV6-3 and TRBJ2-7; possibly TRBD1 for D (6 bases). The specimen comprised non-naive T cells sorted from PBMCs, sampled on the day of vaccination. The CDR3 DNA follows: TGTGCCAGCACCTCAAGGGGGTCAACCTACGAGCAGTACTTC. It is translated as CASTSRGSTYEQYF.